This T cell receptor beta chain was captured by sequencing in a study of regulatory T cells in long-lasting Graves disease. For TCR beta, libraries came from iRepertoire HTBI primers and Arm-PCR of CDR3 regions. A single record per CDR3 protein comes from TCRdb applying MiXCR to the multiplex PCR reads. The top ten clones hold 17% of a sample with roughly 420,000 distinct CDR3 sequences, around 15% of them seen once. Regarding time point: newly diagnosed GD, antithyroid drugs for less than 3 months. PBMC-extracted RNA yielded the TCR library. This clonotype was seen a handful of times. As yet, its antigen is unknown. Study-level results: Among persistent patients, a larger number of public clonotypes were shared (approximately 3,000) than among newly diagnosed patients (about 970).

The J segment lost 2 bases and the V segment lost 4 bases, leaving 6 bases of the junction unmatched. CDR1 and CDR2 from the germline V gene are SQVTM and ANQGSEA. This CDR3 region has 15 residues. These sequences were also reported in another study, on T cells in Graves' hyperthyroidism and ophthalmopathy.

The rearrangement joins TRBV29-1 to TRBJ2-3; 10 nucleotides align to TRBD2. The clonotype comes from a woman aged 45-60 years with Graves disease. Sample: peripheral blood mononuclear cells (PBMCs), taken at new diagnosis, from a patient treated with antithyroid drugs. In DNA, the CDR3 is TGCAGCGTTGCTAGCGGGAGCGTAGTCACAGATACGCAGTATTTT. This sequence encodes CSVASGSVVTDTQYF.